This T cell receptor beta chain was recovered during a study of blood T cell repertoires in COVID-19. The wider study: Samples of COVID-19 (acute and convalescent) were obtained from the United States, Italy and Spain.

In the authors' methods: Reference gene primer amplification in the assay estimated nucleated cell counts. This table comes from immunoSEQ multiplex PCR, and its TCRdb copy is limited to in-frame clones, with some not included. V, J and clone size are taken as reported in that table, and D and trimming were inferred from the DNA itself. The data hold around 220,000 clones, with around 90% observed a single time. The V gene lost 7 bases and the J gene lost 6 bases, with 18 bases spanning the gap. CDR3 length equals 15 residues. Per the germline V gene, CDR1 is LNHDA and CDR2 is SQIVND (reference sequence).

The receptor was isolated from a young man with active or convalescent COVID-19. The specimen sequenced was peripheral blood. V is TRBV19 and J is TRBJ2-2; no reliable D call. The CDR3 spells CASIGTAFGSGELFF. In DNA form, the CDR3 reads TGTGCCAGTATTGGTACGGCCTTCGGGTCCGGGGAGCTGTTTTTT.